The entry that follows covers one TCR beta chain sequence. Antigen: not known. The data belong to a study of T-cell memory formation after mild COVID-19. TCRdb re-called the 5' RACE reads with MiXCR, one entry per CDR3 protein. The sample holds around 250,000 distinct CDR3 sequences, over 9% seen once. Germline CDR1 MNHNY, CDR2 SVGAGI (reference sequence). The CDR3 is 13 residues long. Trimming removed 0 bases from V and 2 bases from J, with 4 bases in between. Study-wide results and caveats: Several responding clones turned up in pre-infection memory, indicating that cross-reactive memory may have taken part.

Sequencing used PBMCs or a T cell subset sorted from them (not recorded which). The TCR comes from a man younger than 35 who had mild COVID-19 (a few samples of this study predate the infection). Cell type and time point are not known. The V and J genes are TRBV6-6 and TRBJ1-1; no definite D call. Written as DNA, the CDR3 is TGTGCCAGCAGTTACTCCAGTAACACTGAAGCTTTCTTT. Translating it yields CASSYSSNTEAFF.